One and the same sample provided the 6 T cell receptor beta chains below, sequenced in a study of shared clonotypes between healthy human individuals. Measured with immunoSEQ multiplex PCR; TCRdb has only the in-frame clones, and not every one. The table has hundreds of thousands of clones, around 79% seen once; the top ten hold under 15%. Input material: PBMCs. The receptors derive from a woman aged 35 to 49 in good health. Some clones in this sample may be carry-over from other donors' samples.

CDR3 DNA sequence: TGCGCCAGCCAGGTCTCGTACACCGGGGAGCTGTTTTTT. Encoded protein: CASQVSYTGELFF. The V gene is TRBV10-1, the J gene TRBJ2-2; D is undetermined. Trimming took off 8 bases at V and 3 bases at J, with 10 bases between the two ends. The CDR3 runs 13 residues. Germline values: CDR1 WNHNN, CDR2 SYGVQD (reference sequence).

About this clone itself: Other DNA sequences in this specimen translate into the identical CDR3. DNA of the CDR3: TGCGCCAGCAGTGAGGGCTACGAGCAGTACTTC. Protein: CASSEGYEQYF. This sequence joins TRBV10-2 and TRBJ2-7; D is undetermined. CDR1 and CDR2 from the germline V gene are WSHSY and SAAADI. The CDR3 covers 11 residues. Trimming pared 2 bases from V and 3 bases from J, leaving 2 bases between.

The rearrangement uses TRBV6-1 and TRBJ1-2, with a tentative D call TRBD1 (5 bases). Between the trimmed V and J ends, which lost 10 bases and 7 bases, there was a span of 22 bases. There are 14 residues in the CDR3. Germline lookup yields CDR1 MNHNS and CDR2 SASEGT. CDR3: CATGGVGWFAGYTF. The CDR3, as DNA: TGTGCCACAGGAGGGGTGGGATGGTTTGCTGGCTACACCTTC.

The V and J genes are TRBV6-5 and TRBJ2-7, with TRBD2 matching over 8 bases. Looked up from germline, CDR1 is MNHEY and CDR2 is SVGAGI. CDR3 length equals 14 residues. V lost 5 bases and J lost 6; bases outside the gene matches: 9. This CDR3 reads CASSIGLASLEQYF. The CDR3 nucleotides read TGTGCCAGCAGTATCGGACTAGCTTCTCTCGAGCAGTACTTC.

The chain employs TRBV4-1 and TRBJ1-4, with a possible D match to TRBD1 (6 bases). The CDR3 consists of 15 residues. Germline V lookup: CDR1 MGHRA, CDR2 YSYEKL. V gave up 6 bases and J gave up 5 bases, with 16 bases separating them. CDR3 in amino acids: CASSPLRGLNEKLFF. The CDR3 nucleotides read TGCGCCAGCAGTCCCCTGAGGGGGTTGAATGAAAAACTGTTTTTT.

This chain links TRBV7-2 with TRBJ2-7; 7 bases line up with TRBD2. This CDR3 region has 14 residues. Germline CDR1 is SGHTA and CDR2 is FQGNSA. J lost 0 bases, V lost 2 bases, and 1 base had no gene match. The CDR3 here is CASSLTSDSYEQYF. CDR3 coding DNA: TGTGCCAGCAGCTTAACTAGCGACTCCTACGAGCAGTACTTC.